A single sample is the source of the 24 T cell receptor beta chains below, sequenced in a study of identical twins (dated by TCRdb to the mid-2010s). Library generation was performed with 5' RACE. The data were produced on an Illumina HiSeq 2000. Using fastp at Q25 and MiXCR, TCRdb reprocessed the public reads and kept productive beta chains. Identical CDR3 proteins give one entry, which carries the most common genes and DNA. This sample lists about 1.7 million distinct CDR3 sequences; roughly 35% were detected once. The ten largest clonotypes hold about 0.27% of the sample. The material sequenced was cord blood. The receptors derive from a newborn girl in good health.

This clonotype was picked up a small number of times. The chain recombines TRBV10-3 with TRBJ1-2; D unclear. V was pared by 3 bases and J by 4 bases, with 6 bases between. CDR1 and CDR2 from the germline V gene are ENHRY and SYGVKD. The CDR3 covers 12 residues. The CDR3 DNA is TGTGCCATCAGTGATCTCAGCTATGGCTACACCTTC. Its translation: CAISDLSYGYTF.

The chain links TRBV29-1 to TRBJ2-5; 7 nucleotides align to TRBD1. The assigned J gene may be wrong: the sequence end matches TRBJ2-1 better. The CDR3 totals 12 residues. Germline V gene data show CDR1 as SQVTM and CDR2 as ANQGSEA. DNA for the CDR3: TGCAGCGTTGAGGGACAGCAAGAGACCCAGTTCTTC. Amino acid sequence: CSVEGQQETQFF.

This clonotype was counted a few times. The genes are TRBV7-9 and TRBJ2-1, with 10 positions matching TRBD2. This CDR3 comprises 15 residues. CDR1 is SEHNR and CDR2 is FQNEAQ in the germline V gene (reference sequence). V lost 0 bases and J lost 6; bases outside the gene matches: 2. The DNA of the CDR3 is TGTGCCAGCAGCTTAGCGGGACTAGCGAGCAATGAGCAGTTCTTC. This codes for CASSLAGLASNEQFF.

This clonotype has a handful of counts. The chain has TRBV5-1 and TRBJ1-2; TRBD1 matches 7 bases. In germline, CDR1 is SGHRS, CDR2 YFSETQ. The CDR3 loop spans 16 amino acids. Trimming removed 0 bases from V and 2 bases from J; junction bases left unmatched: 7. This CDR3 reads CASSLGPGQDNYGYTF. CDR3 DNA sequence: TGCGCCAGCAGCTTGGGGCCTGGACAGGACAACTATGGCTACACCTTC.

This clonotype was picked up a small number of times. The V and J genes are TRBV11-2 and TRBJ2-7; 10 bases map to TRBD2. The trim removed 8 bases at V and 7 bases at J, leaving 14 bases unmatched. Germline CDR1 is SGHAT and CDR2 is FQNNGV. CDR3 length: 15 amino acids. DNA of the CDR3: TGTGCCAGCGGAGGGGGGACTAGCGCCGACGGGGAGCAGTACTTC. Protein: CASGGGTSADGEQYF.

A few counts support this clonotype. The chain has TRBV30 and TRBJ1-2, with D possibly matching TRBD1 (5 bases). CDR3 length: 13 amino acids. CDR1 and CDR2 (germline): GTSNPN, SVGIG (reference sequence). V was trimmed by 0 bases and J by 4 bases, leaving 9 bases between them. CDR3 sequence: CAWSVLGAYGYTF. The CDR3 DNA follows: TGTGCCTGGAGTGTACTTGGGGCCTATGGCTACACCTTC.

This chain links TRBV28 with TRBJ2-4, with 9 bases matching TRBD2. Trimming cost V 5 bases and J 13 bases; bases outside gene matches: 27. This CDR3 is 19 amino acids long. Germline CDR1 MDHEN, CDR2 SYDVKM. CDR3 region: CASSATSGRTLFSYNEQYF. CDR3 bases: TGTGCCAGCAGTGCGACTAGCGGAAGGACGTTATTCTCCTACAATGAGCAGTACTTC.

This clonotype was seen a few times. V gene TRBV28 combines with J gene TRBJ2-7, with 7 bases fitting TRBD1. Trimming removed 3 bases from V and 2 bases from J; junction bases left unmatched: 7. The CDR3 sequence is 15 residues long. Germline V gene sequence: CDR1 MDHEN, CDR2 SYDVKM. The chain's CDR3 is CASSFPGQAPYEQYF. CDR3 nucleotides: TGTGCCAGCAGTTTCCCTGGACAGGCTCCCTACGAGCAGTACTTC.

The CDR3 sequence is CASSALRQESPLHF. The CDR3 DNA reads as TGCGCCAGCAGCGCCCTGAGACAGGAGTCACCCCTCCACTTT. This sequence joins TRBV4-1 and TRBJ1-6, with D possibly matching TRBD1 (6 bases). Germline values: CDR1 MGHRA, CDR2 YSYEKL. V was shortened by 5 bases and J by 10 bases, with 15 bases between the two germline ends. The CDR3 consists of 14 residues.

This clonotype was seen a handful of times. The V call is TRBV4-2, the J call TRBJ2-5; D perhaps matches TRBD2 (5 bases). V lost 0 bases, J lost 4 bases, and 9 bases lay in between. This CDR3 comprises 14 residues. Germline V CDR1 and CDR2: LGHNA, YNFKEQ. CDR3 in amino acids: CASSQEASLETQYF. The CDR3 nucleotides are TGTGCCAGCAGCCAAGAGGCTAGCCTAGAGACCCAGTACTTC.

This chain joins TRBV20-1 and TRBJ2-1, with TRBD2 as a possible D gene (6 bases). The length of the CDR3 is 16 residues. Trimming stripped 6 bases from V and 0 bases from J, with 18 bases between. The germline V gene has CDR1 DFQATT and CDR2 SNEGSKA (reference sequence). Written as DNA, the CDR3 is TGCAGTGCCAGAACGGCCGCGGGAAGCTCCTACAATGAGCAGTTCTTC. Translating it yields CSARTAAGSSYNEQFF.

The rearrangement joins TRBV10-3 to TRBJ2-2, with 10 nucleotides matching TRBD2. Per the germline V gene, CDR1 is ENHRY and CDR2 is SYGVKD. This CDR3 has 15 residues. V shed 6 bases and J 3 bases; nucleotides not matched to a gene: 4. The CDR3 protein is CAIRRAGGDTGELFF. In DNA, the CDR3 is TGTGCCATCAGGAGAGCGGGAGGGGACACCGGGGAGCTGTTTTTT.

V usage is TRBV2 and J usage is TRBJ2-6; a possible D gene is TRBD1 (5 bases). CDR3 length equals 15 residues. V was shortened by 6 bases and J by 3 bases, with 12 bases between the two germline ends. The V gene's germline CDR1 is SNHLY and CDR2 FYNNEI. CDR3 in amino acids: CASRPHQGGANVLTF. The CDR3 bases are TGTGCCAGCAGACCTCATCAGGGTGGGGCCAACGTCCTGACTTTC.

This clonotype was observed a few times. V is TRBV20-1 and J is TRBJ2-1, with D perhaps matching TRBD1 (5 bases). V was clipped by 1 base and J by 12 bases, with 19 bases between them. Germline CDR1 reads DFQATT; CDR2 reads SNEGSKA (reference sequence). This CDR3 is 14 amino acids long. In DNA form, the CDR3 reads TGCAGTGCTAGAGGACAGACTCCGACAATTGCGCAGTTCTTC. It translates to CSARGQTPTIAQFF.

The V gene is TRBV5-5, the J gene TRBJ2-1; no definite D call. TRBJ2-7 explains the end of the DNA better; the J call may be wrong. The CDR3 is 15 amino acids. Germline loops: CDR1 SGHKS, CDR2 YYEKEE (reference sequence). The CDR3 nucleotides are TGTGCCAGCAGCTTGGTCCTTTACTCCTACAATGAGCAGTACTTC. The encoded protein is CASSLVLYSYNEQYF.

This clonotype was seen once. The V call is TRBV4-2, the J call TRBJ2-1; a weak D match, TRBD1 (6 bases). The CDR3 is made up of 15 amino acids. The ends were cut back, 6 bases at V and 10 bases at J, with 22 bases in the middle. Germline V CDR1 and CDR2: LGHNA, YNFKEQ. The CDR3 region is CASRATTGISYEQFF. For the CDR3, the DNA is TGTGCCAGCAGAGCAACGACAGGTATCTCCTACGAGCAGTTCTTC.

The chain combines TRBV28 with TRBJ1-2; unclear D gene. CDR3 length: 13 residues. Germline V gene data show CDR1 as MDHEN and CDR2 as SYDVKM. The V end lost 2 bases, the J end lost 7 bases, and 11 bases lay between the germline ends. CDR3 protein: CASSLEVTGGYTF. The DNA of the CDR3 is TGTGCCAGCAGTTTAGAGGTTACGGGTGGCTACACCTTC.

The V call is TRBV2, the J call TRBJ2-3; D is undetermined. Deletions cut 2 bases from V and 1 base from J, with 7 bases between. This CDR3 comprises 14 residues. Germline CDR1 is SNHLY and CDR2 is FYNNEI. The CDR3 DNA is TGTGCCAGCAGTGAAATCGGTGGCACAGATACGCAGTATTTT. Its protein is CASSEIGGTDTQYF.

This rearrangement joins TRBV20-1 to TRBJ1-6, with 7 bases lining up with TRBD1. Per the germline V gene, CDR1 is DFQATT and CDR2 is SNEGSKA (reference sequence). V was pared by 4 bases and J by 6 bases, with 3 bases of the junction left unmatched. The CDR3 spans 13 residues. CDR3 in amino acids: CSATQGGNSPLHF. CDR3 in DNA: TGCAGTGCTACTCAGGGGGGTAATTCACCCCTCCACTTT.

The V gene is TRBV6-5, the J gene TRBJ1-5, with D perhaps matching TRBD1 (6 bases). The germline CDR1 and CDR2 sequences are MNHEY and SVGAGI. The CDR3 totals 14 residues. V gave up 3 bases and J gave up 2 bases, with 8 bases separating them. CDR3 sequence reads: CASSYYRGNQPQHF. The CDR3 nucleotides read TGTGCCAGCAGTTATTACAGGGGCAATCAGCCCCAGCATTTT.

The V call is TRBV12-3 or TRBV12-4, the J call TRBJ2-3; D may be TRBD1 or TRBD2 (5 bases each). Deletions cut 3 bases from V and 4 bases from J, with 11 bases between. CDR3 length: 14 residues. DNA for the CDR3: TGTGCCAGCAGTTTTGGGGGAAGGGCAGATACGCAGTATTTT. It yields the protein CASSFGGRADTQYF.

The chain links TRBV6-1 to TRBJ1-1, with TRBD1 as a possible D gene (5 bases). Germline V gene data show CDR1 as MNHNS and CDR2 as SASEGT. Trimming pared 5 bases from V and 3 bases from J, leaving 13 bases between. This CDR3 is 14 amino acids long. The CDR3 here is CASSRGGGDTEAFF. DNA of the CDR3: TGTGCCAGCAGTCGGGGGGGAGGGGACACTGAAGCTTTCTTT.

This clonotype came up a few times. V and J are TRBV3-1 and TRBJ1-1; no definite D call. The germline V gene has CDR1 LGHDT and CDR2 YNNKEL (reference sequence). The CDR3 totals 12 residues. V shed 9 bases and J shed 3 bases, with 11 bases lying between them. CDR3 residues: CARVGWDTEAFF. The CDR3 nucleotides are TGTGCCAGGGTGGGATGGGACACTGAAGCTTTCTTT.

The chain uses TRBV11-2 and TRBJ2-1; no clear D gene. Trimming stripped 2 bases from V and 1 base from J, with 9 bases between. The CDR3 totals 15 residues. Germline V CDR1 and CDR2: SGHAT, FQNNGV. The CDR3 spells CASSLLPLSYNEQFF. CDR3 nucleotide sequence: TGTGCCAGCAGCTTACTTCCCCTATCCTACAATGAGCAGTTCTTC. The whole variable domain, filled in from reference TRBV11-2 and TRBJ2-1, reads EAGVAQSPRYKIIEKRQSVAFWCNPISGHATLYWYQQILGQGPKLLIQFQNNGVVDDSQLPKDRFSAERLKGVDSTLKIQPAKLEDSAVYLCASSLLPLSYNEQFFGPGTRLTVL.